This T cell receptor beta chain came from a study of T cells in Graves' hyperthyroidism and ophthalmopathy (dated by TCRdb to between 2019 and 2020). Background for the entire study: Peripheral blood was sampled at the time of initial diagnosis, prior to any treatment. TCR V-J signatures able to tell the groups apart were searched for in a discovery cohort of some 100 patients, of whom 43 had Graves' ophthalmopathy and roughly 57 had stable Graves' hyperthyroidism. Prospective prediction of ophthalmopathy was tested in an independent validation cohort consisting of fewer than 20 hyperthyroidism patients and around 16 patients who later progressed to ophthalmopathy. The roughly 100 discovery patients were randomly divided into training and test sets at a 7:3 ratio. Thyroid tissue and blood T-cell repertoires from about six Graves' hyperthyroidism patients were also compared in the study. After blood sampling, hyperthyroidism patients were treated with methimazole at a starting dose of 30 mg daily, and ophthalmopathy patients were treated with high-dose intravenous methylprednisolone. According to the paper, TCR Vbeta CDR3 sequencing was carried out on 135 peripheral blood samples, which came from about 45 ophthalmopathy, 70 to 80 hyperthyroidism and about 17 progressor patients.

V lost 5 bases and J lost 0 bases, and the count of bases not matched to a germline gene is 6. Measured from the cysteine to the phenylalanine, the CDR3 is 16 residues long. Solely the CDR3 DNA is kept, with 48 bases framed from the first base. The germline V gene encodes CDR1 DFQATT and CDR2 SNEGSKA (reference sequence). Hyperthyroidism patients were newly diagnosed, with disease duration under 2 months, and aged 18 to 65 years. The study excluded patients with uncontrolled infections, other autoimmune diseases, pregnancy or lactation. Diagnoses were based on clinical symptoms, serum thyroxine and TRAb, thyroid ultrasound and orbital computed tomography. Blood from progressor patients was drawn when they were first diagnosed with hyperthyroidism, before any ophthalmopathy symptoms appeared. PBMCs were separated from around 9.1 ml of fresh peripheral blood using Ficoll-Paque density gradient centrifugation. Progressor patients were first diagnosed with Graves' hyperthyroidism and then developed ophthalmopathy during follow-up. Total RNA was extracted with Trizol reagent, and quality was checked on an Agilent 2100 Bioanalyzer.

This clonotype was detected many times. The antigen this receptor binds is unknown. No base quality information exists; no much larger clone differs at one position. The study at large found these results: In cross-validation, a model built on a 13 V-J signature told ophthalmopathy apart from stable hyperthyroidism with 85% to 90% sensitivity and approximately 84% specificity, and in testing the same model reached 80%/75%. In validation, progression to ophthalmopathy was predicted by the model with around 70% sensitivity and approximately 78% specificity, a median of approximately 6.5 months before onset. No statistical method was used to set the sample size in advance, and investigators knew the group allocation. Most expanded thyroid clonotypes (frequency above 0.001) were also detected in blood, a finding suggesting that blood repertoires may reflect thyroid immune responses.

Amplification of TCR beta CDR3 regions was carried out from RNA transcripts. A first-round RT-PCR of the TCR CDR3 used the HTBI primer set with the Qiagen OneStep RT-PCR kit. Libraries were constructed in a second round of multiplex PCR, after which size selection and purification were performed. Sequencing of the libraries was done on an Illumina HiSeq2000 using paired-end 100 bp reads. The original pipeline was this. SOAPnuke was used to process the raw data, with reads discarded if the reads contained adapters or uncalled bases, had a mean Phred below 15, or lacked an exact constant-primer or identifier match. High-quality paired reads were merged using COPE v1.2.5, and each unique nucleotide sequence was defined as a clonotype. MiTCR v1.1 was used to align clonotypes to the IMGT TRBV, TRBD and TRBJ reference segments. The analysis was restricted to V-J combinations with a frequency above 0.0001, which together covered 99% to 99.2% of the repertoires. A TCS score was defined as the ratio of F50 (clonal expansion) to E x V (chaos), with BLOSUM62-based TCRdist applied between CDR3 peptides within each V-J. Welch's t-statistics and random forest reduced 450 to 600 V-J features to 13, which were used in a naive Bayes classifier (R e1071). Clones were called with MiXCR by TCRdb after fastp trimmed the public reads at Q25, and only in-frame beta chains were retained. Rows matching on CDR3 protein sequence are summarized as one entry with the most common DNA and genes. TCRdb, not the authors, supplied the V and J calls. The sample table holds approximately 32,000 distinct CDR3 sequences, of which roughly 50% were seen once. 5.5% to 8% of the sample is in the top ten clones.

What was sequenced was blood. This sequence uses TRBV20-1 and TRBJ2-6, with 8 junctional bases fitting TRBD1. This receptor was identified in a woman aged 50 to 65 with Graves' hyperthyroidism that later progressed to Graves' ophthalmopathy. The nucleotides are TGCAGTGCTCCAAGACAGGGGAACTCTGGGGCCAACGTCCTGACTTTC. This encodes CSAPRQGNSGANVLTF.